The source of this TCR beta chain is a study of shared clonotypes between healthy human individuals. Study-wide findings and caveats: Shared clonotypes: 4.5% to 5% naive CD4, under 4% naive CD8, around 2.2% memory CD4, around 0.4% memory CD8.

Deep-level settings were used for running the assay. Original analysis: As immunoSEQ supplied junction-only sequences (without quality scores), filtering differed. TCRdb's copy holds only in-frame clones and misses some; the assay was immunoSEQ multiplex PCR. The V and J calls and the clone size are those of that table, but D and trimming were determined from the DNA. In the table there are some 2.1 million clones, over 85% of which are singletons. Positive CCR7 selection of CD45RO-negative cells yielded the naive CD8 cells, and terminally differentiated effector memory CD45RA+ cells were excluded. Each of the donors was a healthy adult who was HIV-negative and had not had a recent acute infection or vaccination. V lost 2 bases to trimming and J lost 8 bases; unmatched junction nucleotides: 12. CDR1 is GTSNPN and CDR2 is SVGIG in the germline V gene (reference sequence). The length of the CDR3 is 15 residues.

About this clone itself: Its antigen is as yet unknown.

This rearrangement joins TRBV30 to TRBJ2-1; 7 bases line up with TRBD2. Input material: naive CD8+ T cells sorted from blood. The clonotype comes from a man younger than 35 in good health. The CDR3 sequence: CAWSPPLRESDEQFF. The CDR3 coding sequence is TGTGCCTGGAGTCCCCCCCTGCGGGAGAGCGATGAGCAGTTCTTC.